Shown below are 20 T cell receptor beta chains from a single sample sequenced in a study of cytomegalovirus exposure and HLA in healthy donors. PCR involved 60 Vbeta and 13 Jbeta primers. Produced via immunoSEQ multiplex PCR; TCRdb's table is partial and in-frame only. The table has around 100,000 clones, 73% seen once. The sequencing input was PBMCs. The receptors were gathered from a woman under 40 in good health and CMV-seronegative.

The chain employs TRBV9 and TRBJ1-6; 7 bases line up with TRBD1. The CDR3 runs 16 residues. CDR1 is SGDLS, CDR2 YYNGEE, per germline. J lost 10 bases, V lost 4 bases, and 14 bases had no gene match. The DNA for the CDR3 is TGTGCCAGCAGCTCAAACCCGACAGGGTCGGGATCACCCCTCCACTTT. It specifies CASSSNPTGSGSPLHF.

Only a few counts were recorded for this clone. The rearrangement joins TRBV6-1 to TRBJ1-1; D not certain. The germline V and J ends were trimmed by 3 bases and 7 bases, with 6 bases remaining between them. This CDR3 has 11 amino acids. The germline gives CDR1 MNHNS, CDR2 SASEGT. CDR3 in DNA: TGTGCCAGCAGTGAGGACTTTGAAGCTTTCTTT. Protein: CASSEDFEAFF.

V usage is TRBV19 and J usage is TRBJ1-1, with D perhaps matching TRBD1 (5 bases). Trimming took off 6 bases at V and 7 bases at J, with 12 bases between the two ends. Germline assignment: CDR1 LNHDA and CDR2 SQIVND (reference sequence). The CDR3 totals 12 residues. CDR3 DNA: TGTGCCAGTAGGGTGACAGCGGGTGAAGCTTTCTTT. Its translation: CASRVTAGEAFF.

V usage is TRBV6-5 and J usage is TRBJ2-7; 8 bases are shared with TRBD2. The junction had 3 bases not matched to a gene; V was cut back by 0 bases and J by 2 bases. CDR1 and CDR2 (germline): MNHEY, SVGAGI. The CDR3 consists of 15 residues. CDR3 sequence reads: CASSYSAGGTYEQYF. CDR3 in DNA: TGTGCCAGCAGTTACTCGGCGGGGGGAACCTACGAGCAGTACTTC.

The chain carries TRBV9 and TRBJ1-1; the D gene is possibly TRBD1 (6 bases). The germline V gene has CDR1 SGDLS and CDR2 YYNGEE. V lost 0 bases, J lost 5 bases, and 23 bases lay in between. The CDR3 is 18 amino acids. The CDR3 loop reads CASSVAPRDKSRGTEAFF. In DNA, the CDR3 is TGTGCCAGCAGCGTAGCTCCACGGGACAAGAGTCGGGGTACTGAAGCTTTCTTT.

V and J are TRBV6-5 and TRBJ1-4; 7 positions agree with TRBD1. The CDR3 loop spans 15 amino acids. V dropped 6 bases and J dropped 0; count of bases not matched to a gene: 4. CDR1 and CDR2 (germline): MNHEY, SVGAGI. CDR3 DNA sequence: TGTGCCAGCAGACGGGACAGCCCAACTAATGAAAAACTGTTTTTT. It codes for CASRRDSPTNEKLFF.

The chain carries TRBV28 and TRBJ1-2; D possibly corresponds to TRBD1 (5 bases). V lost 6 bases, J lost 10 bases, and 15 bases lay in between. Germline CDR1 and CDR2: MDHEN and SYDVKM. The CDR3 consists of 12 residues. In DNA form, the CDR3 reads TGTGCCAGCAGGGGGGGGTTCCCGGCCTACACCTTC. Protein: CASRGGFPAYTF.

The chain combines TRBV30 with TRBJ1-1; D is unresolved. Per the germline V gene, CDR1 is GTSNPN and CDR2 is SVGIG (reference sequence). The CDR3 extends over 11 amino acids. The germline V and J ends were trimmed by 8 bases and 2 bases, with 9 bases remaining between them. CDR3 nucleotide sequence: TGTGCCCAGAGGCGAAACACTGAAGCTTTCTTT. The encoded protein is CAQRRNTEAFF.

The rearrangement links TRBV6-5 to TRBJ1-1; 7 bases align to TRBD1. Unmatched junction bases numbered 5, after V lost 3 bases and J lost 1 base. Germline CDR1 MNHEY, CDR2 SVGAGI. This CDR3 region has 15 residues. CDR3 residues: CASSYEYRGNTEAFF. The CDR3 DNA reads TGTGCCAGCAGTTATGAATACAGGGGGAACACTGAAGCTTTCTTT.

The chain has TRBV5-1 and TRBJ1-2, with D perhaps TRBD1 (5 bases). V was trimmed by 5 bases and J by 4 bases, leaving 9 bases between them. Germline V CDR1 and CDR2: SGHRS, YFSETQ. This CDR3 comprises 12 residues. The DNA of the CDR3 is TGCGCCAGCAGGTCAGGGCTCTATGGCTACACCTTC. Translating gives CASRSGLYGYTF.

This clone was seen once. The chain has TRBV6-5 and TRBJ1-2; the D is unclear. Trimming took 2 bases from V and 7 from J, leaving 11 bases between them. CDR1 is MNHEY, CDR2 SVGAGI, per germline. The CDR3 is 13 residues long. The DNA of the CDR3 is TGTGCCAGCAGTTACGCGTTAATAAGTGGCTACACCTTC. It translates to CASSYALISGYTF.

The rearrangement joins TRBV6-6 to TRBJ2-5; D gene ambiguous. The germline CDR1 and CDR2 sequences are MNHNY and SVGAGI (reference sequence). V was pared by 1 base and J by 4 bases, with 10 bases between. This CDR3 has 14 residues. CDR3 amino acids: CASSYYPSRETQYF. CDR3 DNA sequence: TGTGCCAGCAGTTACTATCCTAGTCGAGAGACCCAGTACTTC.

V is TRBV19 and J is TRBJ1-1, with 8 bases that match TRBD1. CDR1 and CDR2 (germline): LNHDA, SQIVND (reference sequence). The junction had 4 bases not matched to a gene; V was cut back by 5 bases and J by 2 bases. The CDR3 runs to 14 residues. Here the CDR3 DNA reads TGTGCCAGTAGTGTCGGACAGGGAAACACTGAAGCTTTCTTT. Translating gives CASSVGQGNTEAFF.

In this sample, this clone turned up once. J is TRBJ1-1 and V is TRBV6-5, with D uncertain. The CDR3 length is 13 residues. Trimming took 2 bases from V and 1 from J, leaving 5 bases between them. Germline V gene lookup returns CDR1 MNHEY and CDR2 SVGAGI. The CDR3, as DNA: TGTGCCAGCAGTTACCAGGAGAACACTGAAGCTTTCTTT. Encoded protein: CASSYQENTEAFF.

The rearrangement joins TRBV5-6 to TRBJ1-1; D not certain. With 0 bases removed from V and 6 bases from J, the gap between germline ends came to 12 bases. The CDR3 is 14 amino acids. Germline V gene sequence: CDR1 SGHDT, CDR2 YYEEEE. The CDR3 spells CASSLVRGLSEAFF. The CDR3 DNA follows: TGTGCCAGCAGCTTGGTGCGAGGTCTATCTGAAGCTTTCTTT.

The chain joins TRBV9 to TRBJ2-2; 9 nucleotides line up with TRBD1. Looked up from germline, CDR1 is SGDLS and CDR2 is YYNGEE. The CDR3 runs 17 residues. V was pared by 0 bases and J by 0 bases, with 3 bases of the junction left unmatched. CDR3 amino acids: CASSVARDRANTGELFF. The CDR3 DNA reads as TGTGCCAGCAGCGTAGCTAGGGACAGGGCGAACACCGGGGAGCTGTTTTTT.

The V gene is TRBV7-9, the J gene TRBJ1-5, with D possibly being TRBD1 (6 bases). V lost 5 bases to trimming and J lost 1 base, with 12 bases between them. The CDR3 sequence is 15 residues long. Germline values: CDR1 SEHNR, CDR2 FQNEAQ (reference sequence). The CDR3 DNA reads TGTGCCAGCAGCCTTTACAGGGTAAGCAATCAGCCCCAGCATTTT. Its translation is CASSLYRVSNQPQHF.

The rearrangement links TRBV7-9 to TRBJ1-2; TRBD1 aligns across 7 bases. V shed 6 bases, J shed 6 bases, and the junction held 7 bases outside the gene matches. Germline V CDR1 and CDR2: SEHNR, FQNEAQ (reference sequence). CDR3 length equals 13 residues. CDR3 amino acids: CASRQDREHGYTF. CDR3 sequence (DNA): TGTGCCAGCAGACAAGACAGGGAGCATGGCTACACCTTC.

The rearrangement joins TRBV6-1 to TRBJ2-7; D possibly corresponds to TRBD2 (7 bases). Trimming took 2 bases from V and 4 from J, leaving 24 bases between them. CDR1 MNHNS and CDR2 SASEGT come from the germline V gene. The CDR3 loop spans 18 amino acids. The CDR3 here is CASSESISATGGWYEQYF. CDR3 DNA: TGTGCCAGCAGTGAATCGATTTCAGCAACGGGGGGCTGGTACGAGCAGTACTTC.

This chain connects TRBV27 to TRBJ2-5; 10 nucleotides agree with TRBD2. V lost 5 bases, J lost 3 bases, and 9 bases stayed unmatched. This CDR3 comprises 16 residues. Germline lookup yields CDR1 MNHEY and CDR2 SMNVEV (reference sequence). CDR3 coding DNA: TGTGCCAGCAGTCGAGCGGGGGGGCTAAAAAAAGAGACCCAGTACTTC. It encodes CASSRAGGLKKETQYF.